These 14 T cell receptor beta chains share one sample of origin, sequenced in a study of CD8+ T cells in alopecia areata. It was cDNA, reverse transcribed from extracted RNA, that served as the sequencing template. Sequenced by immunoSEQ multiplex PCR; TCRdb stores in-frame clones only, minus some. The sample carries some 180,000 clones, approximately 62% recorded once. This specimen was CD4+ T cells sorted from blood, taken at week 0. The source of these receptors is a human donor with alopecia areata.

The rearrangement joins TRBV7-2 to TRBJ2-7; D is unresolved. Germline V CDR1 and CDR2: SGHTA, FQGNSA. This CDR3 has 12 amino acids. The ends were cut back, 4 bases at V and 4 bases at J, with 8 bases in the middle. The DNA of the CDR3 is TGTGCCAGCAGCTCACAGTTATACGAGCAGTACTTC. This codes for CASSSQLYEQYF.

The chain combines TRBV10-3 with TRBJ1-5; D gene uncertain. The V end was cut by 7 bases, the J end by 4 bases, with 8 bases between. Germline V CDR1 and CDR2: ENHRY, SYGVKD. The CDR3 has 12 residues. The CDR3 region has the DNA TGTGCCATCACTTCGGAAAATCAGCCCCAGCATTTT. Translated: CAITSENQPQHF.

This chain uses TRBV25-1 with TRBJ1-6; unclear D gene. The CDR3 consists of 14 residues. Per the germline V gene, CDR1 is MGHDK and CDR2 is SYGVNS. V was cut by 8 bases and J by 7 bases, with 15 bases left in between. Here the CDR3 reads CASGGETLNSPLHF. The CDR3 DNA reads as TGTGCCAGCGGAGGCGAGACGCTGAATTCACCCCTCCACTTT.

This clone was seen just once. V is TRBV2 and J is TRBJ2-5; 7 bases fit TRBD1. Per the germline V gene, CDR1 is SNHLY and CDR2 is FYNNEI. V lost 5 bases to trimming and J lost 3 bases; unmatched junction nucleotides: 3. This CDR3 has 13 amino acids. Here the CDR3 reads CASSSGQEETQYF. CDR3 DNA: TGTGCCAGCAGTTCCGGACAGGAAGAGACCCAGTACTTC. The whole variable domain, filled in from reference TRBV2 and TRBJ2-5, reads EPEVTQTPSHQVTQMGQEVILRCVPISNHLYFYWYRQILGQKVEFLVSFYNNEISEKSEIFDDQFSVERPDGSNFTLKIRSTKLEDSAMYFCASSSGQEETQYFGPGTRLLVL.

The chain recombines TRBV5-1 with TRBJ1-2, with D possibly TRBD1 on 5 matching bases. CDR3 length: 12 residues. Per the germline V gene, CDR1 is SGHRS and CDR2 is YFSETQ. V was cut by 4 bases and J by 5 bases, with 9 bases left in between. Written as DNA, the CDR3 is TGCGCCAGCAGCCCGGACACGTATGGCTACACCTTC. Its translation: CASSPDTYGYTF.

This clone was detected only a few times. This rearrangement joins TRBV7-8 to TRBJ1-5; D uncertain. The germline V gene has CDR1 SGHVS and CDR2 FQNEAQ. V was pared by 5 bases and J by 2 bases, with 16 bases between. CDR3 size: 16 residues. CDR3 DNA sequence: TGTGCCAGCAGCCCCCGTCCCGCGGACGGCAATCAGCCCCAGCATTTT. This encodes CASSPRPADGNQPQHF.

The chain uses TRBV11-2 and TRBJ2-7; D possibly corresponds to TRBD1 (5 bases). The CDR3 is 14 amino acids. Germline V gene data show CDR1 as SGHAT and CDR2 as FQNNGV. V lost 7 bases and J lost 3, with 16 bases in between. CDR3 in DNA: TGTGCCAGCACCCCTGGAAAGGGGAACTACGAGCAGTACTTC. Translating gives CASTPGKGNYEQYF.

The chain couples TRBV7-6 to TRBJ2-1; 7 bases agree with TRBD2. CDR3 length: 14 amino acids. The ends lost 5 bases at V and 5 bases at J; junction bases unmatched: 6. The germline V gene encodes CDR1 SGHVS and CDR2 FNYEAQ. CDR3 nucleotides: TGTGCCAGCAGCAGCGGGGTACCACACAATGAGCAGTTCTTC. Translation gives CASSSGVPHNEQFF.

The genes are TRBV9 and TRBJ2-7; no clear D gene. V was pared by 0 bases and J by 5 bases, with 12 bases between. CDR1 is SGDLS and CDR2 is YYNGEE in the germline V gene. The CDR3 is 14 residues long. The CDR3 region has the DNA TGTGCCAGCAGCGTAGGAGGTAATGTACACGAGCAGTACTTC. Its translation: CASSVGGNVHEQYF.

This clone ranks as medium-sized (0.01 to 0.1%). The genes are TRBV2 and TRBJ2-4; a possible D gene is TRBD1 (6 bases). Trimming pared 6 bases from V and 5 bases from J, leaving 14 bases between. This CDR3 is 14 amino acids long. The germline gives CDR1 SNHLY, CDR2 FYNNEI. The CDR3 is CASSQTGWENIQYF. CDR3 sequence (DNA): TGTGCCAGCAGCCAAACAGGGTGGGAAAACATTCAGTACTTC.

This clone appeared a single time. V and J are TRBV14 and TRBJ1-1; D is uncertain. From germline, CDR1 is SGHDN and CDR2 FVKESK. CDR3 length equals 15 residues. Trimming took 1 base from V and 1 from J, leaving 10 bases between them. DNA of the CDR3: TGTGCCAGCAGCCAAGCACGATCAAGGAACACTGAAGCTTTCTTT. This encodes CASSQARSRNTEAFF.

The rearrangement joins TRBV7-2 to TRBJ2-7; the match to TRBD2 covers 12 bases. The CDR3 is 16 residues long. The V gene's germline CDR1 is SGHTA and CDR2 FQGNSA. Trimming at V came to 5 bases and at J to 6 bases, leaving 11 bases not matched to a gene. CDR3 residues: CASSPRASGGVGEQYF. DNA of the CDR3: TGTGCCAGCAGCCCCCGGGCTAGCGGGGGGGTAGGCGAGCAGTACTTC.

This clone was seen just once. The genes are TRBV9 and TRBJ2-1; D call uncertain. V lost 4 bases, J lost 5 bases, and 4 bases lay in between. The CDR3 is made up of 11 amino acids. Germline CDR1 and CDR2: SGDLS and YYNGEE. This CDR3 is CASSLHNEQFF. The CDR3 DNA reads TGTGCCAGCAGCTTACACAATGAGCAGTTCTTC.

This clone was recorded a few times. The chain combines TRBV7-2 with TRBJ1-6, with D perhaps TRBD1 (5 bases). Between the trimmed V and J ends, which lost 1 base and 7 bases, there was a span of 20 bases. In germline, CDR1 is SGHTA, CDR2 FQGNSA. This CDR3 is built from 18 residues. The CDR3 nucleotides read TGTGCCAGCAGCTTAGTTCGGGGCGCCGGGGGTTTAAATTCACCCCTCCACTTT. Translating it yields CASSLVRGAGGLNSPLHF. Looking up the rest from reference TRBV7-2 and TRBJ1-6 gives the full variable domain: GAGVSQSPSNKVTEKGKDVELRCDPISGHTALYWYRQSLGQGLEFLIYFQGNSAPDKSGLPSDRFSAERTGGSVSTLTIQRTQQEDSAVYLCASSLVRGAGGLNSPLHFGNGTRLTVT.